Described below is a single T cell receptor beta chain sequence and its context. These data originate in a study of blood T cell repertoires in COVID-19. CDR1 is KGHDR and CDR2 is SFDVKD in the germline V gene. This CDR3 is 20 amino acids long. Losses at the gene ends were 6 bases for V and 0 bases for J; bases not matched to a gene: 15. Measured with immunoSEQ multiplex PCR; TCRdb has only the in-frame clones, and not every one. The sample carries some 170,000 clones, 80% recorded once. Specimen: PBMCs or T cells enriched from blood (not recorded which). V is TRBV24-1 and J is TRBJ1-4; TRBD1 agrees at 10 bases. This TCR came from a man between 40 and 49 years old who had recovered from COVID-19. The CDR3 region has the DNA TGTGCCACCAGTCCCCTTCACCCGGGACAGGGGTCGTCAACTAATGAAAAACTGTTTTTT. It is translated as CATSPLHPGQGSSTNEKLFF.